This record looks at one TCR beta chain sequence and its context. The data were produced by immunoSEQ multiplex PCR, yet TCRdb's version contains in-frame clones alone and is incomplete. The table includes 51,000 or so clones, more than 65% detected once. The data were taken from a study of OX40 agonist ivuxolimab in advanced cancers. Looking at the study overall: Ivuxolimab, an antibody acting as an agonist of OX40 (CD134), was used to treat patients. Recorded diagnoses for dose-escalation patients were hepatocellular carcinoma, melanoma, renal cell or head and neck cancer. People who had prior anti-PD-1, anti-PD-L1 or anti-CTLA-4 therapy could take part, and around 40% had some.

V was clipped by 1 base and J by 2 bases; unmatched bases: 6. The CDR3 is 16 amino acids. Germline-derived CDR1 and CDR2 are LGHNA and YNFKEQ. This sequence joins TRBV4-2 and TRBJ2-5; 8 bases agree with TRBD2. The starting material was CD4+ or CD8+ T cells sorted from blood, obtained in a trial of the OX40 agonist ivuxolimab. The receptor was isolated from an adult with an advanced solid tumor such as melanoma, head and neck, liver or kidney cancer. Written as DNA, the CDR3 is TGTGCCAGCAGCCAAGGGTTGACGGGAGGGCAAGAGACCCAGTACTTC. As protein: CASSQGLTGGQETQYF.